The present TCR beta chain was sequenced within a study of cytomegalovirus exposure and HLA in healthy donors. Whole-study context: Clustering assigned 81% of the approximately 370 genotyped donors to the Caucasian-associated ancestry cluster.

Vbeta (60) and Jbeta (13) primers were used in the PCR. Original processing methods: It was a later analysis that counted around 85 million unique TCR beta chains, of which approximately 9.9 million were shared. Method: immunoSEQ multiplex PCR; TCRdb's copy keeps in-frame clones and lacks some. The V and J calls and clone size come from that table; D and trimming were worked out from the DNA. The table has approximately 160,000 clones, roughly 79% seen once. In regard to this clone: What it recognizes is unknown.

Whole-study results and caveats: TCR beta V- and J-gene trimming was later associated with a missense DCLRE1C variant. Researchers left out some V segments, among them TRBV6-2 and TRBV6-3, as indistinguishable.

CDR3 size: 16 residues. Germline CDR1 reads SGHVS; CDR2 reads FQNEAQ. Deletions cut 0 bases from V and 10 bases from J, with 21 bases between. Specimen: PBMCs. The receptor was derived from a male donor in good health and CMV-seronegative. The chain combines TRBV7-8 with TRBJ1-1; the D gene is possibly TRBD1 (6 bases). CDR3 bases: TGTGCCAGCAGCTTAGCTCCCGGGGGGCGCGGGTTCCGAGCTTTCTTT. It translates to CASSLAPGGRGFRAFF.